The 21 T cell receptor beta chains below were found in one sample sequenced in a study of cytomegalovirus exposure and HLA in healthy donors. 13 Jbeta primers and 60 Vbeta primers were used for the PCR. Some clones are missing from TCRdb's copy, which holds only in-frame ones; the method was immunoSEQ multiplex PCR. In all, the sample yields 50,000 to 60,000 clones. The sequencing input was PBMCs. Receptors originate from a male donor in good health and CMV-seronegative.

This chain's CDR3 is CAWSSTGLLYQETQYF. In DNA form, the CDR3 reads TGTGCCTGGAGTTCAACAGGGCTATTGTACCAAGAGACCCAGTACTTC. The chain employs TRBV30 and TRBJ2-5; D may be TRBD1 (6 bases). Germline V gene sequence: CDR1 GTSNPN, CDR2 SVGIG (reference sequence). This CDR3 is 16 amino acids long. V was cut by 2 bases and J by 0 bases, with 16 bases left in between. The full variable domain, completed using reference TRBV30 and TRBJ2-5, is SQTIHQWPATLVQPVGSPLSLECTVEGTSNPNLYWYRQAAGRGLQLLFYSVGIGQISSEVPQNLSASRPQDRQFILSSKKLLLSDSGFYLCAWSSTGLLYQETQYFGPGTRLLVL.

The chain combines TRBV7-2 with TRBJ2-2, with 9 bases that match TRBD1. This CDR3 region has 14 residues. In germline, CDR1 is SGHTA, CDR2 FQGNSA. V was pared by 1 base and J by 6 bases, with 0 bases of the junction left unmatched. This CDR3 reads CASSLGQGAGELFF. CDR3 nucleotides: TGTGCCAGCAGCTTAGGACAGGGGGCCGGGGAGCTGTTTTTT. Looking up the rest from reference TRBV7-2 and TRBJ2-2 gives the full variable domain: GAGVSQSPSNKVTEKGKDVELRCDPISGHTALYWYRQSLGQGLEFLIYFQGNSAPDKSGLPSDRFSAERTGGSVSTLTIQRTQQEDSAVYLCASSLGQGAGELFFGEGSRLTVL.

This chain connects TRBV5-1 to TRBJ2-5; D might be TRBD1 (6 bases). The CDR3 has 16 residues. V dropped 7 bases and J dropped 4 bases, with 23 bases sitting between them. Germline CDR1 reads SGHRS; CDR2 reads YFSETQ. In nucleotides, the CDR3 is TGCGCCAGCTCATCGACCGTGTCTGGCAGGGGAGAGACCCAGTACTTC. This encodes CASSSTVSGRGETQYF. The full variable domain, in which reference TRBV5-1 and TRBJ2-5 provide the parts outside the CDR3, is KAGVTQTPRYLIKTRGQQVTLSCSPISGHRSVSWYQQTPGQGLQFLFEYFSETQRNKGNFPGRFSGRQFSNSRSEMNVSTLELGDSALYLCASSSTVSGRGETQYFGPGTRLLVL.

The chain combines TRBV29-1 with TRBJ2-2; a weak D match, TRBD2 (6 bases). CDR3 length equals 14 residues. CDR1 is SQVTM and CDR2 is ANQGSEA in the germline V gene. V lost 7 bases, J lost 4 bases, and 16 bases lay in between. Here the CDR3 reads CSADGVGSTGELFF. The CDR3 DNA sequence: TGCAGCGCCGACGGGGTCGGGAGCACCGGGGAGCTGTTTTTT.

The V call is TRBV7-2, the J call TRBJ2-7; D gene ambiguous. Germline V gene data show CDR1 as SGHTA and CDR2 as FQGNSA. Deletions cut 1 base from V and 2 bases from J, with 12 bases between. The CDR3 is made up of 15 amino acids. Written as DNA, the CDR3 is TGTGCCAGCAGCTTAGAAGTGACTTCTCCCTACGAGCAGTACTTC. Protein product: CASSLEVTSPYEQYF. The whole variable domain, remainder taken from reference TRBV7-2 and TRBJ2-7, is GAGVSQSPSNKVTEKGKDVELRCDPISGHTALYWYRQSLGQGLEFLIYFQGNSAPDKSGLPSDRFSAERTGGSVSTLTIQRTQQEDSAVYLCASSLEVTSPYEQYFGPGTRLTVT.

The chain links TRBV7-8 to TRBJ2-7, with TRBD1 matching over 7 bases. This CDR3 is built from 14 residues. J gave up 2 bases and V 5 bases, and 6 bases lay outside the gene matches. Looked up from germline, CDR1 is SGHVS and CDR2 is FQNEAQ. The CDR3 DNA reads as TGTGCCAGCAGCCCGACAGGGAACGCCTACGAGCAGTACTTC. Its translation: CASSPTGNAYEQYF. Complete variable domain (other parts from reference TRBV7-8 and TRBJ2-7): GAGVSQSPRYKVAKRGQDVALRCDPISGHVSLFWYQQALGQGPEFLTYFQNEAQLDKSGLPSDRFFAERPEGSVSTLKIQRTQQEDSAVYLCASSPTGNAYEQYFGPGTRLTVT.

CDR3 amino acids: CASSLGLAGGNTQYF. DNA of the CDR3: TGTGCCAGCAGCTTGGGACTAGCGGGAGGAAATACGCAGTATTTT. The chain is built from TRBV5-4 and TRBJ2-3, with 13 positions matching TRBD2. This CDR3 comprises 15 residues. CDR1 SGHNT and CDR2 YYREEE come from the germline V gene (reference sequence). J lost 7 bases, V lost 0 bases, and 2 bases had no gene match.

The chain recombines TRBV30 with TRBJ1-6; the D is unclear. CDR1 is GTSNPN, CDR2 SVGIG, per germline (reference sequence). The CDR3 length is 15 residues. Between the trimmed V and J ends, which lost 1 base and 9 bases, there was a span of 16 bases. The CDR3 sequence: CAWSEAARLVSPLHF. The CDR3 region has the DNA TGTGCCTGGAGTGAAGCTGCCCGGTTGGTTTCACCCCTCCACTTT.

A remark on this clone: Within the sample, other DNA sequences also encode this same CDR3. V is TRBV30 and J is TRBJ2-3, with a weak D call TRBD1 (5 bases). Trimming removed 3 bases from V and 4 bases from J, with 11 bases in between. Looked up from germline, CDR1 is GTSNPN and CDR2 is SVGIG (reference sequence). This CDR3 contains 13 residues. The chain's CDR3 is CAWSSKGADTQYF. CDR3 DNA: TGTGCCTGGAGCTCAAAAGGGGCAGATACGCAGTATTTT.

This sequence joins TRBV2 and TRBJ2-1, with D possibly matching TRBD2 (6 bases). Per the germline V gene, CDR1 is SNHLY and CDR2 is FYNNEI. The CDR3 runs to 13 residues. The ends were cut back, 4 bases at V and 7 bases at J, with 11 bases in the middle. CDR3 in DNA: TGTGCCAGCAGTGGGGAGAGCGGGAATGAGCAGTTCTTC. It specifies CASSGESGNEQFF. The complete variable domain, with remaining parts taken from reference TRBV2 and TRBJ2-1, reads EPEVTQTPSHQVTQMGQEVILRCVPISNHLYFYWYRQILGQKVEFLVSFYNNEISEKSEIFDDQFSVERPDGSNFTLKIRSTKLEDSAMYFCASSGESGNEQFFGPGTRLTVL.

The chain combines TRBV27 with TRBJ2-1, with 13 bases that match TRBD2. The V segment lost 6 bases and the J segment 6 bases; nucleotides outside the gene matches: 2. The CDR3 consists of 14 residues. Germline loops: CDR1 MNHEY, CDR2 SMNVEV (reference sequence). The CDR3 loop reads CASRLAGGGNEQFF. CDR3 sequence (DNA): TGTGCCAGCAGACTAGCGGGAGGGGGCAATGAGCAGTTCTTC.

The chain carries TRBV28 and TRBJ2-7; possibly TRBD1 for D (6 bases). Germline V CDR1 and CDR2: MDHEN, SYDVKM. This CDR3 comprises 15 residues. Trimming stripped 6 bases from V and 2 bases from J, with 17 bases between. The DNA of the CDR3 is TGTGCCAGCAGGGGAGACAGGTTCGGGGCCTACGAGCAGTACTTC. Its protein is CASRGDRFGAYEQYF.

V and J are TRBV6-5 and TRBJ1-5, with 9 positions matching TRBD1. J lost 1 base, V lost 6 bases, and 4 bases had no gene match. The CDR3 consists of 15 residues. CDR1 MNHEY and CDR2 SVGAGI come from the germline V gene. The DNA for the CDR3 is TGTGCCAGCAGCCATGACAGGGGGAGCAATCAGCCCCAGCATTTT. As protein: CASSHDRGSNQPQHF.

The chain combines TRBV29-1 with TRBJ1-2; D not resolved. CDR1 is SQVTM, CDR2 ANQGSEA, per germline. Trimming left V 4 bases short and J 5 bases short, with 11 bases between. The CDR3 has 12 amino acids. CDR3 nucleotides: TGCAGCGTTGTGACGGGAATTTATGGCTACACCTTC. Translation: CSVVTGIYGYTF.

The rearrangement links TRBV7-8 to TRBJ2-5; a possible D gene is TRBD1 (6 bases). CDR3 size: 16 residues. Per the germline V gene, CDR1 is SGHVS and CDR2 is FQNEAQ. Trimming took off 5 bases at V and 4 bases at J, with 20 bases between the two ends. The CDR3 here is CASSPWSRGNLETQYF. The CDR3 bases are TGTGCCAGCAGCCCCTGGTCCAGGGGAAATTTAGAGACCCAGTACTTC.

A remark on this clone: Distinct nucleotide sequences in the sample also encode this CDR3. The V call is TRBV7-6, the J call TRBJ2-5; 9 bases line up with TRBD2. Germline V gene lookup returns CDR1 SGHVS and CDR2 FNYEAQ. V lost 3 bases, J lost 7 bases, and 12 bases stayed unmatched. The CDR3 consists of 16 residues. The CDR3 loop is CASSFFPRGREGTQYF. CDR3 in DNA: TGTGCCAGCAGCTTCTTCCCGCGCGGGAGGGAGGGGACCCAGTACTTC.

As DNA, the CDR3 is TGTGCCAGTAGTCCTCGAGCGGGAGGCGTCCACGAGCAGTACTTC. Its translation is CASSPRAGGVHEQYF. This sequence joins TRBV19 and TRBJ2-7; the match to TRBD2 covers 9 bases. CDR1 is LNHDA, CDR2 SQIVND, per germline (reference sequence). V trimming: 5 bases; J trimming: 5 bases; junction bases outside the gene matches: 10. CDR3 length: 15 amino acids.

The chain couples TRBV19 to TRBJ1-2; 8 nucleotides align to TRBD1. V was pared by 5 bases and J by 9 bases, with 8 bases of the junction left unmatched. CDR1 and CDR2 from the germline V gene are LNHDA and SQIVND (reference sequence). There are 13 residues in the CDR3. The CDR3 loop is CASSPRTGRRYTF. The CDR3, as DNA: TGTGCCAGTAGTCCCAGGACAGGGAGGCGCTACACCTTC. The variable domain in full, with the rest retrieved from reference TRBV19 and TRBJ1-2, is DGGITQSPKYLFRKEGQNVTLSCEQNLNHDAMYWYRQDPGQGLRLIYYSQIVNDFQKGDIAEGYSVSREKKESFPLTVTSAQKNPTAFYLCASSPRTGRRYTFGSGTRLTVV.

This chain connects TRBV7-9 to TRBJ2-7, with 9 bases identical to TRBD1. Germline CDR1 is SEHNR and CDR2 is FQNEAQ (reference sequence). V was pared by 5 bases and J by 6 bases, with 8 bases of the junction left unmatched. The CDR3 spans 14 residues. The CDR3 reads CASSTLTGGSEQYF. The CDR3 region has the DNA TGTGCCAGCAGCACGTTGACAGGGGGGAGCGAGCAGTACTTC.

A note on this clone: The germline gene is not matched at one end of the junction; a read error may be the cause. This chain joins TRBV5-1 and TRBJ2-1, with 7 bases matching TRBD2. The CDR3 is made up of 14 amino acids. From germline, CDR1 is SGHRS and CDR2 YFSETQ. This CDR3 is CATSLTSQSGEQFF. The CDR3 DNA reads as TGCGCCACCAGCTTGACTAGCCAGTCGGGGGAGCAGTTCTTC.

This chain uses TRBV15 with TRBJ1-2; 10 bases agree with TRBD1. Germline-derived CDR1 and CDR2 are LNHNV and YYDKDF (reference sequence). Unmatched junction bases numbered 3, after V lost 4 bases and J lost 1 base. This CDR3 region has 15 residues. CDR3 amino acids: CATSIDRGHNYGYTF. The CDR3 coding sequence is TGTGCCACCAGCATAGACAGGGGGCATAACTATGGCTACACCTTC.